The text below deals with one T cell receptor (beta chain). The sample holds one count of this clone. No antigen is known for it. No base quality information exists; no much larger clone differs at one position. Using the deep immunoSEQ assay, multiplex PCR amplified TCR CDR3 regions from genomic DNA. Extracted genomic DNA from each cell subset was distributed evenly across all wells of several immunoSEQ 96-well plates, and each plate was treated as a replicate. Each replicate PCR for sorted subsets received around 200 ng genomic DNA, equal to about 30,000 T cell genomes. Purified libraries were quantified with a Qubit 3.0 fluorometer, sized on a Bioanalyzer 2100, and re-quantified with the KAPA Library Quantification kit. A separate single-read 150-cycle Illumina NextSeq 550 flow cell was used to sequence each immunoSEQ 96-well plate. Per the authors' processing: Because the immunoSEQ output held only junctional sequences and lacked quality scores, the filtering could not match the filtering applied to full-length reads. To assign V/J genes and CDR3, sequences were annotated against IMGT germline references using PyIR, a Python wrapper for IgBLAST v1.9. Reads were removed for weak V/J assignments (E-value above 1e-6), missing CDR3, stop codons, out-of-frame junctions, or ambiguous translated residues. A V3J clonotype was defined by an identical inferred V gene, J gene, and CDR3 amino acid sequence. Percentage overlap between repertoires was computed as shared unique clonotypes divided by the size of the smaller repertoire. RTK rarefaction, the Chao1 estimator, and Recon v2.1 estimates of unobserved clonotypes were used to assess repertoire richness. Generation probabilities for all TCRbeta clonotypes obtained by the gDNA method from four donors were computed using OLGA. TCRdb took over this immuneACCESS table, retaining in-frame rearrangements with V and J assigned. Such tables are incomplete; in checked studies, under half of the missing clones stem from an unresolved V gene, and the remainder is unexplained. V, J and clone size are those of that table, while D and trimming were read from the DNA. This sample comprises millions of clones, approximately 94% of them detected only once. Under 2% of the sample is in the top ten clones.

The data stem from a study of shared clonotypes between healthy human individuals (TCRdb year 2020). For the wider study: The cohort included three men and a couple of women between 18 and 49 years of age. Per donor, leukapheresis produced somewhere between about 0.85 and 10 billion PBMCs. To increase sequencing depth and limit assay-specific biases, different laboratories used diverse techniques to prepare libraries and sequence TCR repertoires. Per donor, three plates each were used for CD4 naive and CD4 memory, two for CD8 naive, and one for CD8 memory. Blood TCR repertoires of five healthy adults were deeply sequenced to estimate repertoire size and the extent of clonotype sharing between individuals. Here is what the overall study found, with its caveats: Sampling was restricted to blood, and TCR repertoires in tissue are likely to differ from TCR repertoires in blood. Based on pairwise subsampling, the degree of clonotype sharing among donors was expected to be affected by sequencing depth. Sharing across a handful of donors was observed for around 5% of naive CD4, around 3.5% of naive CD8, over 2% of memory CD4, and approximately 0.41% of memory CD8 clonotypes. Higher generation probabilities were observed for clonotypes shared by all four sorted-subset donors than for non-shared clonotypes. Estimated clonotype richness was generally larger for naive than for memory subsets. Incomplete sequencing was indicated by rarefaction of sorted-subset datasets, despite the large sequencing depth. The genetic and exposure-history diversity represented was limited by the small number of donors.

Trimming accounts for 5 bases at V and 7 bases at J, while the number of junction bases matched to no gene is 9. Looking up the germline V gene (reference sequence) yields CDR1 SEHNR and CDR2 FQNEAQ. Spanning cysteine to phenylalanine, the CDR3 consists of 15 amino acids. The sequence is cut down to CDR3 DNA, 45 bases in frame from base 1. CD8 naive samples were obtained by positive selection for CCR7 among CD45RO-negative cells, yielding a CD45RA+CCR7+ population from which TemRA cells were excluded. The donors were healthy, HIV-negative adults who had no recently reported acute infections or vaccinations. Every donor was a Caucasian adult living in Nashville, Tennessee, USA. Blood was collected by leukapheresis, and PBMCs were isolated by Ficoll-Histopaque density gradient centrifugation and then cryopreserved in liquid nitrogen vapor phase. Analytical flow cytometry was used to check the purity and quantity of each magnetically sorted T cell population. Genomic DNA was isolated from every sorted fraction and measured by UV absorbance on a Nanodrop 2000c.

The rearrangement joined TRBV7-9 to TRBJ2-2; 8 middle bases align to TRBD1. The clonotype was recovered from a young man in good health. Some clones in this sample may be carry-over from other donors' samples. Source material: naive CD8+ T cells from PBMCs. The sample's cell subset or site label, in plain terms: CD45RA+CCR7+. The CDR3 loop reads CASSQPDREGGELFF. DNA sequence: TGTGCCAGCAGCCAACCGGACAGGGAAGGCGGGGAGCTGTTTTTT.